Presented here are 11 T cell receptor beta chains from one specimen sequenced in a study of blood T cell repertoires in COVID-19. TCRdb's copy holds only in-frame clones and misses some; the assay was immunoSEQ multiplex PCR. The sample holds 150,000 to 200,000 clones; roughly 76% are singletons and the top ten take 11%. Sequencing was done on a sample of peripheral blood. These receptor sequences come from a woman between 40 and 55 years old with COVID-19, enrolled during active disease.

The CDR3 loop reads CASLGTSADNEQFF. In DNA, the CDR3 is TGTGCCAGCCTCGGGACTAGCGCCGACAATGAGCAGTTCTTC. The rearrangement uses TRBV6-6 and TRBJ2-1; 10 nucleotides line up with TRBD2. The V segment lost 8 bases and the J segment 5 bases; nucleotides outside the gene matches: 6. The CDR3 spans 14 residues. Germline V gene sequence: CDR1 MNHNY, CDR2 SVGAGI (reference sequence).

The rearrangement uses TRBV7-6 and TRBJ2-7, with D possibly TRBD1 on 5 matching bases. The V gene lost 5 bases and the J gene lost 2 bases, with 13 bases spanning the gap. CDR3 length: 14 residues. Germline CDR1 reads SGHVS; CDR2 reads FNYEAQ. CDR3 sequence reads: CASSKGAPAYEQYV. The CDR3 DNA sequence: TGTGCCAGCAGCAAAGGGGCTCCGGCCTACGAGCAGTACGTC.

The chain carries TRBV7-9 and TRBJ2-2; D gene ambiguous. V lost 1 base, J lost 6 bases, and 6 bases lay in between. The CDR3 totals 13 residues. Per germline, CDR1 SEHNR and CDR2 FQNEAQ (reference sequence). For the CDR3, the DNA is TGTGCCAGCAGCTTAGTCCAGTCCGGGGAGCTGTTTTTT. This gives the protein CASSLVQSGELFF.

The chain carries TRBV7-8 and TRBJ2-1; 8 bases match TRBD2. Trimming cost V 4 bases and J 8 bases; bases outside gene matches: 13. The CDR3 runs 16 residues. Germline V CDR1 and CDR2: SGHVS, FQNEAQ. In DNA form, the CDR3 reads TGTGCCAGCAGCTCAAGAGCGGGGGTGAGAGAAGATGAGCAGTTCTTC. Its translation is CASSSRAGVREDEQFF.

This rearrangement joins TRBV7-3 to TRBJ2-5; 7 nucleotides agree with TRBD1. Unmatched junction bases numbered 13, after V lost 4 bases and J lost 5 bases. This CDR3 has 16 amino acids. The germline V gene encodes CDR1 SGHTA and CDR2 FQGTGA. CDR3 in DNA: TGTGCCAGCAGCTCTACCCCCTGGGGACAGAAGGAGACCCAGTACTTC. As protein: CASSSTPWGQKETQYF.

The rearrangement links TRBV3-1 (or the pseudogene TRBV3-2) to TRBJ1-5, with D unclear. The V and J ends lost 4 bases and 6 bases respectively, with 7 bases between them. Looked up from germline, CDR1 is LGHDT and CDR2 is YNNKEL (reference sequence). The CDR3 length is 12 residues. The CDR3 nucleotides are TGTGCCAGCAGCCTCGAGGGTCAGCCCCAGCATTTT. This translates into CASSLEGQPQHF.

This clone was seen once. The V call is TRBV5-6, the J call TRBJ2-3, with a tentative D call TRBD1 (5 bases). Trimming took 1 base from V and 7 from J, leaving 7 bases between them. There are 12 residues in the CDR3. Per the germline V gene, CDR1 is SGHDT and CDR2 is YYEEEE. The CDR3 region is CASSLQGYTQYF. The CDR3 DNA follows: TGTGCCAGCAGCTTGCAGGGTTATACGCAGTATTTT.

V usage is TRBV5-1 and J usage is TRBJ2-5; 10 bases align to TRBD1. CDR3 length equals 15 residues. Germline V gives CDR1 SGHRS, CDR2 YFSETQ. The J segment lost 3 bases and the V segment lost 4 bases, leaving 6 bases of the junction unmatched. The CDR3 is CASSRLGQGKETQYF. CDR3 sequence (DNA): TGCGCCAGCAGCCGACTGGGACAGGGGAAAGAGACCCAGTACTTC.

The chain joins TRBV21-1 to TRBJ1-2; TRBD1 is the table's D call and was not checked against the DNA. TRBV21-1 is a pseudogene locus. The CDR3 extends over 19 amino acids. CDR3 loop: CASSNFPRGTGGKGYGYTF. CDR3 bases: TGTGCCAGCAGCAATTTCCCCCGGGGGACAGGGGGAAAGGGCTATGGCTACACCTTC.

The chain carries TRBV7-2 and TRBJ2-4; tentatively, D is TRBD2 (6 bases). V lost 5 bases and J 0 bases, leaving 11 bases between the germline ends. Germline V gives CDR1 SGHTA, CDR2 FQGNSA. This CDR3 has 15 residues. In DNA form, the CDR3 reads TGTGCCAGCAGCACACAGACTAGAGCCAAAAACATTCAGTACTTC. This gives the protein CASSTQTRAKNIQYF. Together with reference TRBV7-2 and TRBJ2-4, the CDR3 gives the full variable domain: GAGVSQSPSNKVTEKGKDVELRCDPISGHTALYWYRQSLGQGLEFLIYFQGNSAPDKSGLPSDRFSAERTGGSVSTLTIQRTQQEDSAVYLCASSTQTRAKNIQYFGAGTRLSVL.

This sequence joins TRBV30 and TRBJ1-2; 8 bases are a match to TRBD1. CDR1 is GTSNPN, CDR2 SVGIG, per germline (reference sequence). The CDR3 spans 14 residues. With V trimmed by 2 bases and J by 5 bases, 7 bases remained unmatched. Written as DNA, the CDR3 is TGTGCCTGGAGTAGGACAGGGACCCCTTATGGCTACACCTTC. Translation gives CAWSRTGTPYGYTF.